This T cell receptor beta chain was retrieved from a study of OX40 agonist ivuxolimab in advanced cancers. Produced via immunoSEQ multiplex PCR; TCRdb's table is partial and in-frame only. The sample shows roughly 70,000 clones, less than 90% of them seen only once. This CDR3 is built from 15 residues. CDR1 MDHEN and CDR2 SYDVKM come from the germline V gene. With V trimmed by 4 bases and J by 1 base, 5 bases remained unmatched. The study's findings and limits: Expansion of clones was among the lowest in partial responders at 0.1-3.0 mg/kg.

This clone was seen a few times. Its matching antigen is unknown. This chain joins TRBV28 and TRBJ1-1; TRBD1 matches at 8 bases. The sequence came from an adult with an advanced solid tumor such as melanoma, head and neck, liver or kidney cancer. Source: CD4+ or CD8+ T cells sorted from blood, taken in a trial of the OX40 agonist ivuxolimab. Written as DNA, the CDR3 is TGTGCCAGCAGTTCCCCAGGGGGCGCGAACACTGAAGCTTTCTTT. This gives the protein CASSSPGGANTEAFF.